This paragraph covers one TCR beta chain sequence. What it binds is unknown. Germline lookup yields CDR1 KGHSH and CDR2 LQKENI. This CDR3 spans 16 amino acids. Trimming took off 3 bases at V and 6 bases at J, with 18 bases between the two ends. This sample stems from a study of T cell responses to AZD1222 COVID-19 vaccine. Findings of the study overall: Nearly half of spike-specific TCRs reportedly target variant regions that are unmutated in the B.1.351 and B.1.1.7 variants.

Assay used: immunoSEQ multiplex PCR; TCRdb lists only in-frame clones, some missing. The sample has 200,000 or so clones; approximately 90% are singletons. The V gene is TRBV18, the J gene TRBJ2-1; D possibly corresponds to TRBD1 (6 bases). The input for sequencing was peripheral blood, taken on day 0 of AZD1222 vaccination. The sequence was collected from an adult in good health. CDR3: CASSPQQLDSVNEQFF. CDR3 sequence (DNA): TGTGCCAGCTCACCGCAGCAGTTGGACAGCGTCAATGAGCAGTTCTTC.